The rows below give T cell receptor beta chains drawn from one sample of a study of shared clonotypes between healthy human individuals. Sequenced by immunoSEQ multiplex PCR; TCRdb stores in-frame clones only, minus some. The sample holds 2.3 million or so clones, approximately 95% seen once. The sequencing input was naive CD4+ T cells from PBMCs. All receptors come from a man aged 18 to 35 in good health. Some clones in this sample may be carry-over from other donors' samples. The CDR3 runs from the conserved cysteine through the conserved F or W. Each record gives: V gene, J gene, clone size, D gene, CDR3 protein, CDR3 DNA. A D gene is named only where the DNA matches it firmly. A clone size is listed for some rows: how often the clone was seen (once, few, many), or a class if it is expanded.

TRBV19	TRBJ2-6	NA	NA	CASSIDRTVPLTF	TGTGCCAGTAGTATAGATCGGACGGTCCCATTGACTTTC
TRBV18	TRBJ2-3	NA	TRBD1	CASSPPVRGLDTQYF	TGTGCCAGCTCACCACCGGTCAGGGGGCTAGATACGCAGTATTTT
TRBV7-6	TRBJ1-3	NA	NA	CASSLTTGATGNTIYF	TGTGCCAGCAGCTTAACGACAGGAGCCACTGGAAACACCATATATTTT
TRBV5-1	TRBJ2-1	NA	TRBD2	CASSWSSGRGGEQFF	TGCGCCAGCAGCTGGTCTAGCGGGAGGGGTGGTGAGCAGTTCTTC
TRBV28	TRBJ2-7	NA	NA	CASTIAGRVEQYF	TGTGCCAGCACGATAGCAGGTCGGGTCGAGCAGTACTTC
TRBV30	TRBJ1-1	NA	NA	CAWTRANTEAFF	TGTGCCTGGACCCGGGCAAACACTGAAGCTTTCTTT
TRBV18	TRBJ2-1	NA	NA	CASSPPGPHNEQFF	TGTGCCAGCTCACCCCCGGGACCACACAATGAGCAGTTCTTC
TRBV6-1	TRBJ2-5	NA	NA	CASSEDRKETQYF	TGTGCCAGCAGTGAAGACAGAAAAGAGACCCAGTACTTC
TRBV19	TRBJ1-2	NA	NA	CASSIQQQYGGYTF	TGTGCCAGTAGTATTCAACAGCAGTACGGTGGCTACACCTTC
TRBV6-6	TRBJ2-3	NA	NA	CASSAGRGTDTQYF	TGTGCCAGCAGTGCGGGACGGGGAACAGATACGCAGTATTTT
TRBV11-3	TRBJ2-3	NA	NA	CASSLGGIGTDTQYF	TGTGCCAGCAGCTTAGGGGGGATAGGCACAGATACGCAGTATTTT
TRBV5-4	TRBJ2-1	NA	NA	CASSITLMNEQFF	TGTGCCAGCAGCATCACCCTAATGAATGAGCAGTTCTTC
TRBV6-5	TRBJ2-7	NA	NA	CASSYKGLQYF	TGTGCCAGCAGTTACAAGGGGCTCCAGTACTTC
TRBV7-9	TRBJ2-7	NA	NA	CASSMDRSGHEQYF	TGTGCCAGCAGCATGGACAGGAGCGGGCACGAGCAGTACTTC
TRBV29-1	TRBJ1-2	once	NA	CSAGKTGGFGYTF	TGCAGCGCAGGCAAAACAGGAGGGTTCGGCTACACCTTC
TRBV5-6	TRBJ2-7	NA	NA	CASSLAPTRLGEQYF	TGTGCCAGCAGCTTGGCCCCGACTAGACTAGGCGAGCAGTACTTC
TRBV5-1	TRBJ1-2	NA	NA	CASKKGVSRRKNYGYTF	TGCGCCAGCAAAAAGGGAGTGTCGAGGAGGAAGAACTATGGCTACACCTTC
TRBV6-1	TRBJ1-2	NA	NA	CASNLWGYTF	TGTGCCAGCAATCTGTGGGGCTACACCTTC
TRBV7-9	TRBJ2-4	NA	NA	CASSLSPMGNIQYF	TGTGCCAGCAGCTTATCCCCGATGGGGAACATTCAGTACTTC
TRBV28	TRBJ2-7	NA	NA	CATTRGIAGFHEQYF	TGTGCCACCACCAGGGGGATAGCGGGATTTCACGAGCAGTACTTC
TRBV6-1	TRBJ1-5	few	NA	CASSQLRAGNQPQHF	TGTGCCAGCAGTCAGCTTAGGGCGGGCAATCAGCCCCAGCATTTT
TRBV2	TRBJ2-1	NA	TRBD2	CASSERAGVGNEQFF	TGTGCCAGCAGTGAAAGGGCGGGAGTAGGCAATGAGCAGTTCTTC
TRBV2	TRBJ1-2	once	NA	CASSEDQYWNYGYTF	TGTGCCAGCAGTGAAGACCAGTACTGGAACTATGGCTACACCTTC
TRBV19	TRBJ2-3	NA	NA	CASSIRLTPDTQYF	TGTGCCAGTAGTATAAGGCTGACTCCAGATACGCAGTATTTT
TRBV5-1	TRBJ1-5	NA	NA	CASSLEGTRNQPQHF	TGCGCCAGCAGCTTGGAAGGGACACGTAATCAGCCCCAGCATTTT
TRBV28	TRBJ1-5	NA	TRBD1	CASLAGDRGLQPQHF	TGTGCCAGCCTCGCCGGGGACAGGGGGCTTCAGCCCCAGCATTTT
TRBV30	TRBJ1-1	NA	TRBD1	CAWSAPTLQGVLTFNPSNTEAFF	TGTGCCTGGAGTGCTCCTACCCTACAGGGGGTGTTAACCTTCAACCCCTCAAACACTGAAGCTTTCTTT
TRBV18	TRBJ2-1	NA	NA	CASSPRSHNEQFF	TGTGCCAGCTCACCGCGCAGCCACAATGAGCAGTTCTTC
TRBV6-5	TRBJ1-2	NA	NA	CASRKQSGVAYGYTF	TGTGCCAGCAGAAAGCAGAGTGGCGTGGCATATGGCTACACCTTC
TRBV7-2	TRBJ1-5	NA	NA	CASSLSGVIRQPQHF	TGTGCCAGCAGCTTATCAGGGGTTATTCGACAGCCCCAGCATTTT
TRBV6-1	TRBJ2-1	NA	TRBD2	CASLAGGGEQFF	TGTGCCAGCCTAGCGGGAGGAGGTGAGCAGTTCTTC
TRBV28	TRBJ1-5	NA	NA	CASSFPRQVWNQPQHF	TGTGCCAGCAGTTTTCCCAGACAGGTATGGAATCAGCCCCAGCATTTT
TRBV7-2	TRBJ1-6	NA	NA	CASSPDHGYSPLHF	TGTGCCAGCAGCCCCGACCATGGCTATTCACCCCTCCACTTT
TRBV28	TRBJ2-7	few	TRBD2	CASRSPGGRTHEQYF	TGTGCCAGCAGGTCCCCTGGCGGGAGGACCCACGAGCAGTACTTC
TRBV7-6	TRBJ2-5	NA	TRBD2	CASSLRLAGVVETQYF	TGTGCCAGCAGCTTACGACTAGCGGGAGTGGTAGAGACCCAGTACTTC
TRBV28	TRBJ1-2	NA	NA	CASRTPGTASGYTF	TGTGCCAGCAGAACACCCGGGACCGCTAGCGGCTACACCTTC
TRBV18	TRBJ2-1	NA	TRBD2	CASSPPGSSGRYSYNEQFF	TGTGCCAGCTCACCACCTGGTTCTAGCGGGAGGTACTCCTACAATGAGCAGTTCTTC
TRBV6-5	TRBJ2-7	NA	TRBD1	CASSYWDRGSYEQYF	TGTGCCAGCAGTTATTGGGACAGGGGGTCCTACGAGCAGTACTTC
TRBV6-1	TRBJ1-5	NA	NA	CASSEVYWSDNQPQHF	TGTGCCAGCAGTGAAGTGTATTGGAGTGACAATCAGCCCCAGCATTTT